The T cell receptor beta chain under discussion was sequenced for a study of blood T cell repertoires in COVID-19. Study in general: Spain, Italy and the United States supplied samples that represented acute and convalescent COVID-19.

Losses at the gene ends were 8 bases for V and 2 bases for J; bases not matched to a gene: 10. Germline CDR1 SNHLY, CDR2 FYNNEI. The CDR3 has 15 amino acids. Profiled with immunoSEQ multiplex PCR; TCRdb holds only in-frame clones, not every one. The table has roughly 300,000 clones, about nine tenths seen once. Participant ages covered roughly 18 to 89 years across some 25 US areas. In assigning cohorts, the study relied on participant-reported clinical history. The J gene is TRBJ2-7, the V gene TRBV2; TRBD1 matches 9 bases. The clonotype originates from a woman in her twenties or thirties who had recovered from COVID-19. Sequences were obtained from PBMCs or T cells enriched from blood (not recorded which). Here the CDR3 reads CASLETGGHTYEQYF. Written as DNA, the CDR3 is TGTGCCAGCTTAGAGACAGGGGGACATACCTACGAGCAGTACTTC.